The 31 T cell receptor beta chains listed next were all sequenced from one sample in a study of CD8 T cells in Susac syndrome. RNA in amounts of about 0.5 to 1 ug was reverse transcribed with random hexamers. TCRdb called the immunoSEQ multiplex PCR reads again in MiXCR, with one record for every CDR3 protein. The table has around 300,000 distinct CDR3 sequences, 70% to 90% seen once; the top ten hold 0.18%. The sample comprised CD8+ T cells from PBMCs. The receptors were sampled from a human donor with multiple sclerosis.

This clonotype was detected only once. The chain couples TRBV20-1 to TRBJ2-7; 7 bases agree with TRBD2. The CDR3 runs 15 residues. The V and J ends lost 0 bases and 1 base, in that order; junction bases with no gene match: 6. The V gene's germline CDR1 is DFQATT and CDR2 SNEGSKA (reference sequence). CDR3 loop: CSARDRWRESYEQYF. CDR3 DNA: TGCAGTGCTAGAGATCGGTGGCGGGAGTCCTACGAGCAGTACTTC.

The chain uses TRBV6-1 and TRBJ2-1; D call uncertain. With 2 bases removed from V and 7 bases from J, the gap between germline ends came to 15 bases. The CDR3 totals 15 residues. Germline assignment: CDR1 MNHNS and CDR2 SASEGT. CDR3 amino acids: CASSESLGLGNEQFF. The CDR3 bases are TGTGCCAGCAGTGAATCCCTCGGCCTAGGGAATGAGCAGTTCTTC.

This clonotype came up a few times. The V call is TRBV7-8, the J call TRBJ2-7, with 7 bases lining up with TRBD2. The CDR3 extends over 12 amino acids. Trimming at V came to 10 bases and at J to 2 bases, leaving 5 bases not matched to a gene. The germline V gene encodes CDR1 SGHVS and CDR2 FQNEAQ. CDR3 in DNA: TGTGCCACCGGGACTACCACCTACGAGCAGTACTTC. It specifies CATGTTTYEQYF.

The sample holds one count of this clonotype. V is TRBV5-1 and J is TRBJ2-7, with D possibly being TRBD1 or TRBD2 (5 bases each). Trimming removed 4 bases from V and 5 bases from J, with 13 bases in between. This CDR3 is built from 13 residues. In germline, CDR1 is SGHRS, CDR2 YFSETQ. The CDR3 here is CASSEGPEDEQYF. The CDR3 nucleotides read TGCGCCAGCAGCGAGGGACCAGAGGACGAGCAGTACTTC.

Written as DNA, the CDR3 is TGTGCCAGCAGTGAAGTGGGGGCCTACGAGCAGTACTTC. Its protein product is CASSEVGAYEQYF. V and J are TRBV2 and TRBJ2-7, with D tentatively TRBD1 or TRBD2 (5 bases each). In germline, CDR1 is SNHLY, CDR2 FYNNEI. V was clipped by 1 base and J by 2 bases, with 6 bases between them. The CDR3 is 13 residues long.

The rearrangement uses TRBV6-2 or TRBV6-3 and TRBJ2-3, with D perhaps given as TRBD1 or TRBD2 (5 bases each). Per germline, CDR1 MNHEY and CDR2 SVGEGT. The CDR3 loop spans 15 amino acids. Trimming cost V 4 bases and J 4 bases, with 15 bases left between them. The CDR3 region is CASSSGFGDADTQYF. The CDR3 DNA follows: TGTGCCAGCAGTTCGGGCTTCGGGGACGCAGATACGCAGTATTTT.

The chain carries TRBV5-4 and TRBJ2-1; a possible D gene is TRBD1 (6 bases). The CDR3 is 13 amino acids. Germline assignment: CDR1 SGHNT and CDR2 YYREEE (reference sequence). Trimming pared 2 bases from V and 9 bases from J, leaving 12 bases between. The CDR3, as DNA: TGTGCCAGCAGCTTCTCCAGGGGCACTGAGCAGTTCTTC. Amino acids: CASSFSRGTEQFF. Using reference TRBV5-4 and TRBJ2-1 for the parts outside the CDR3, the full variable domain is ETGVTQSPTHLIKTRGQQVTLRCSSQSGHNTVSWYQQALGQGPQFIFQYYREEENGRGNFPPRFSGLQFPNYSSELNVNALELDDSALYLCASSFSRGTEQFFGPGTRLTVL.

This sequence joins TRBV11-2 and TRBJ2-4, with 7 bases lining up with TRBD1. Trimming took 1 base from V and 0 from J; bases not matched to a gene: 6. The germline CDR1 and CDR2 sequences are SGHAT and FQNNGV. The CDR3 loop spans 17 amino acids. The CDR3 region has the DNA TGTGCCAGCAGCTTAGTCACAGGGGTGGTAGCCAAAAACATTCAGTACTTC. It translates to CASSLVTGVVAKNIQYF.

The rearrangement links TRBV5-6 to TRBJ1-5, with 8 nucleotides matching TRBD1. V shed 0 bases and J 0 bases; nucleotides not matched to a gene: 17. From germline, CDR1 is SGHDT and CDR2 YYEEEE. The CDR3 runs 21 residues. CDR3 DNA: TGTGCCAGCAGCTTGGGAGGGGAACCGGGACAGGCGAACCATAGCAATCAGCCCCAGCATTTT. Translation gives CASSLGGEPGQANHSNQPQHF.

The chain combines TRBV4-3 with TRBJ2-5; 9 nucleotides line up with TRBD2. The germline V gene has CDR1 LGHNA and CDR2 YSLEER. This CDR3 spans 18 amino acids. The V gene end was trimmed by 0 bases and the J gene end by 2 bases; junction bases not matched to a gene: 10. The CDR3 sequence is CASSQDPLAGSSQETQYF. The CDR3 DNA follows: TGCGCCAGCAGCCAAGATCCCCTAGCGGGATCATCACAAGAGACCCAGTACTTC.

The chain carries TRBV10-3 and TRBJ2-7; 11 positions agree with TRBD1. The CDR3 length is 17 residues. V lost 0 bases, J lost 6 bases, and 10 bases stayed unmatched. Germline V gene lookup returns CDR1 ENHRY and CDR2 SYGVKD. Here the CDR3 reads CAISESIFGQGAVEQYF. CDR3 in DNA: TGTGCCATCAGTGAGTCGATTTTCGGACAGGGGGCAGTCGAGCAGTACTTC.

V and J are TRBV27 and TRBJ2-7; D unclear. Germline loops: CDR1 MNHEY, CDR2 SMNVEV (reference sequence). V was clipped by 0 bases and J by 1 base, with 7 bases between them. The CDR3 totals 14 residues. CDR3 DNA sequence: TGTGCCAGCAGTTTATCTACTGGTTCCTACGAGCAGTACTTC. Its translation: CASSLSTGSYEQYF.

The chain links TRBV7-9 to TRBJ2-3; D is undetermined. V was clipped by 5 bases and J by 6 bases, with 15 bases between them. This CDR3 comprises 14 residues. Germline assignment: CDR1 SEHNR and CDR2 FQNEAQ (reference sequence). CDR3 in DNA: TGTGCCAGCAGCCCTCAGGTCTTAGTGGATACGCAGTATTTT. Translation: CASSPQVLVDTQYF.

CDR3 sequence reads: CASSSQGRDSPLHF. CDR3 in DNA: TGTGCCAGCAGTTCACAGGGTCGGGATTCACCCCTCCACTTT. The rearrangement uses TRBV6-5 and TRBJ1-6; D is possibly TRBD1 (6 bases). CDR3 length: 14 amino acids. The germline V gene has CDR1 MNHEY and CDR2 SVGAGI. V was trimmed by 4 bases and J by 8 bases, leaving 12 bases between them.

In this sample, this clonotype turned up a few times. The chain links TRBV4-2 to TRBJ2-7; 7 nucleotides line up with TRBD1. Germline V CDR1 and CDR2: LGHNA, YNFKEQ. Germline trimming cut 4 bases from V and 1 base from J; bases unmatched to any gene: 13. CDR3 length: 17 amino acids. Here the CDR3 DNA reads TGTGCCAGCAGCCCTACTTCCACAGGGGCCGTATCCTACGAGCAGTACTTC. It specifies CASSPTSTGAVSYEQYF.

The chain combines TRBV6-1 with TRBJ1-2, with D possibly TRBD1 on 6 matching bases. Germline CDR1 reads MNHNS; CDR2 reads SASEGT. The CDR3 length is 13 residues. The germline V and J ends were trimmed by 7 bases and 1 base, with 10 bases remaining between them. CDR3 residues: CASKTGLNYGYTF. In nucleotides, the CDR3 is TGTGCCAGCAAGACAGGTCTTAACTATGGCTACACCTTC.

The chain has TRBV19 and TRBJ1-5, with 7 positions matching TRBD1. V lost 5 bases to trimming and J lost 2 bases; unmatched junction nucleotides: 6. This CDR3 contains 15 residues. CDR1 and CDR2 (germline): LNHDA, SQIVND (reference sequence). CDR3 DNA sequence: TGTGCCAGTAGTCAAGCAGGGGGTGGCAATCAGCCCCAGCATTTT. It yields the protein CASSQAGGGNQPQHF.

V is TRBV21-1 and J is TRBJ1-2; TRBD1, the table's D call, lacks a check against the DNA. TRBV21-1 is deemed a pseudogene. This CDR3 is built from 16 residues. CDR3 DNA: TGTGCCAGCAGCAGATTGTCGCAGGGGCCCCTGTATGGCTACACCTTC. Amino acid sequence: CASSRLSQGPLYGYTF.

The V call is TRBV7-3, the J call TRBJ2-3, with D perhaps assigned TRBD1 or TRBD2 (5 bases each). This CDR3 comprises 16 residues. Germline CDR1 reads SGHTA; CDR2 reads FQGTGA. V dropped 2 bases and J dropped 0 bases, with 12 bases sitting between them. The CDR3 sequence: CASSLWDGTSTDTQYF. CDR3 nucleotides: TGTGCCAGCAGCTTATGGGACGGCACTAGCACAGATACGCAGTATTTT.

V is TRBV9 and J is TRBJ2-1; possible D gene TRBD2, 6 bases. V was cut by 6 bases and J by 0 bases, with 13 bases left in between. This CDR3 has 15 amino acids. The germline V gene has CDR1 SGDLS and CDR2 YYNGEE. CDR3 residues: CASTQEGSSYNEQFF. DNA for the CDR3: TGTGCCAGCACCCAGGAGGGTAGCTCCTACAATGAGCAGTTCTTC.

The V call is TRBV7-9, the J call TRBJ1-1; tentatively, D is TRBD1 (5 bases). The CDR3 has 15 residues. CDR1 and CDR2 (germline): SEHNR, FQNEAQ (reference sequence). Trimming took off 1 base at V and 7 bases at J, with 16 bases between the two ends. The CDR3 spells CASSLGDPYVSEAFF. CDR3 DNA sequence: TGTGCCAGCAGCTTAGGGGACCCCTATGTAAGTGAAGCTTTCTTT. Together with reference TRBV7-9 and TRBJ1-1, the CDR3 gives the full variable domain: DTGVSQNPRHKITKRGQNVTFRCDPISEHNRLYWYRQTLGQGPEFLTYFQNEAQLEKSRLLSDRFSAERPKGSFSTLEIQRTEQGDSAMYLCASSLGDPYVSEAFFGQGTRLTVV.

J is TRBJ2-7 and V is TRBV29-1; 8 nucleotides line up with TRBD2. V was clipped by 1 base and J by 0 bases; unmatched bases: 8. The CDR3 runs 16 residues. CDR1 and CDR2 (germline): SQVTM, ANQGSEA. The CDR3 DNA follows: TGCAGCGTTGAAGGCGCGGGGGGTTTAGGCTCCTACGAGCAGTACTTC. This codes for CSVEGAGGLGSYEQYF.

This rearrangement joins TRBV27 to TRBJ2-3; 12 bases map to TRBD2. Trimming at V came to 6 bases and at J to 6 bases, leaving 7 bases not matched to a gene. The CDR3 loop spans 15 amino acids. In germline, CDR1 is MNHEY, CDR2 SMNVEV (reference sequence). The CDR3 spells CASSSSGGVADTQYF. The CDR3 region has the DNA TGTGCCAGCAGCTCTAGCGGGGGGGTAGCTGATACGCAGTATTTT.

This chain joins TRBV7-9 and TRBJ1-2, with 9 bases identical to TRBD1. Germline V gene lookup returns CDR1 SEHNR and CDR2 FQNEAQ (reference sequence). The CDR3 covers 16 residues. V lost 5 bases and J lost 4; bases outside the gene matches: 11. CDR3 nucleotide sequence: TGTGCCAGCAGCCCCTTTGAGGAGGACAGGGGCTATGGCTACACCTTC. It specifies CASSPFEEDRGYGYTF.

V gene TRBV21-1 combines with J gene TRBJ2-7; the D call of TRBD1 is as the table states it, not checked on the DNA. TRBV21-1 is assigned pseudogene status. The CDR3 is 17 residues long. CDR3 sequence (DNA): TGTGCCAGCAGCAAAGAGAAAGTCCGGACAGGGAAATACGAGCAGTACTTC. Translation gives CASSKEKVRTGKYEQYF.

The V call is TRBV29-1, the J call TRBJ2-7; TRBD2 is a possible D gene (6 bases). Trimming left V 6 bases short and J 2 bases short, with 14 bases between. This CDR3 is built from 13 residues. Germline CDR1 reads SQVTM; CDR2 reads ANQGSEA. CDR3 region: CSVLSGEAYEQYF. DNA of the CDR3: TGCAGCGTCTTGTCCGGGGAGGCCTACGAGCAGTACTTC.

In its sample, this clonotype was seen once. Since the CDR3 does not end with the conserved phenylalanine or tryptophan, this likely comes from a read error. The DNA is omitted, as the CDR3 cannot be located on it reliably, and the CDR3 follows TCRdb's listing. The chain couples TRBV12-3 or TRBV12-4 to TRBJ1-2. The CDR3 is 11 amino acids long, termini counted. This chain's CDR3 is CASSLGGRPEV.

The chain uses TRBV6-5 and TRBJ2-1; D is uncertain. Germline CDR1 MNHEY, CDR2 SVGAGI. There are 9 residues in the CDR3. V was pared by 10 bases and J by 9 bases, with 7 bases between. The CDR3 DNA is TGTGCCATTCAGCTTGAGCAGTTCTTC. Protein product: CAIQLEQFF.

The V and J genes are TRBV29-1 and TRBJ2-7, with TRBD1 identical over 12 bases. This CDR3 is built from 15 residues. From germline, CDR1 is SQVTM and CDR2 ANQGSEA. J was trimmed by 5 bases and V by 7 bases; bases with no gene match: 12. CDR3 in amino acids: CSGIILGTGGHEQYF. The CDR3 coding sequence is TGCAGCGGTATCATATTGGGGACAGGGGGCCACGAGCAGTACTTC.

This sequence joins TRBV4-2 and TRBJ2-2, with no clear D. Trimming pared 4 bases from V and 5 bases from J, leaving 17 bases between. CDR3 length: 16 residues. Germline V gene sequence: CDR1 LGHNA, CDR2 YNFKEQ. CDR3 nucleotides: TGTGCCAGCAGCCCCGAAACCCCGACCCAGACCGGGGAGCTGTTTTTT. This sequence encodes CASSPETPTQTGELFF.

The table lists this clonotype with a few counts. This sequence joins TRBV6-5 and TRBJ2-2; D gene ambiguous. The germline gives CDR1 MNHEY, CDR2 SVGAGI. The V and J ends lost 2 bases and 6 bases respectively, with 10 bases between them. This CDR3 region has 14 residues. Here the CDR3 reads CASSYAPPPGELFF. The CDR3 nucleotides read TGTGCCAGCAGTTACGCCCCCCCTCCCGGGGAGCTGTTTTTT.